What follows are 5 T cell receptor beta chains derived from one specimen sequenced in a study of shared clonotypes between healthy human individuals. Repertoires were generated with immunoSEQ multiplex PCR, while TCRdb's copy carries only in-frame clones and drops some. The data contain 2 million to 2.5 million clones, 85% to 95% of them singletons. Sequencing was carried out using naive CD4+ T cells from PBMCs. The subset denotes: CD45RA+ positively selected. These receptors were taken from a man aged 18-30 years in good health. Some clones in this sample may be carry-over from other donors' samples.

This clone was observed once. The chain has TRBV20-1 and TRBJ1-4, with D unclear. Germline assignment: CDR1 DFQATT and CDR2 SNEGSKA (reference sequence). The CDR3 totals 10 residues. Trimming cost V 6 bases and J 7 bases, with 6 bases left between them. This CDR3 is CSAEGEKLFF. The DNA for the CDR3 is TGCAGTGCGGAGGGTGAAAAACTGTTTTTT.

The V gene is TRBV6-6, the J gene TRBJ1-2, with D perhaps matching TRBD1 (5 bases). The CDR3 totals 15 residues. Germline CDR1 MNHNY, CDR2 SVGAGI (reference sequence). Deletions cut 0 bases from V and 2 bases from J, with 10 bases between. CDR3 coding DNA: TGTGCCAGCAGTTACTCGACAGACCCCAACTATGGCTACACCTTC. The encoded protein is CASSYSTDPNYGYTF.

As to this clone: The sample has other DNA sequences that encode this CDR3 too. The CDR3 DNA is TGCGCCAGCAGCTTGGCCGGGGAGACTGAAGCTTTCTTT. As protein: CASSLAGETEAFF. The J gene is TRBJ1-1, the V gene TRBV5-1, with D uncertain. CDR1 is SGHRS, CDR2 YFSETQ, per germline. V was pared by 0 bases and J by 5 bases, with 8 bases between. The CDR3 is 13 amino acids. Supplemented by reference TRBV5-1 and TRBJ1-1, the full variable domain reads KAGVTQTPRYLIKTRGQQVTLSCSPISGHRSVSWYQQTPGQGLQFLFEYFSETQRNKGNFPGRFSGRQFSNSRSEMNVSTLELGDSALYLCASSLAGETEAFFGQGTRLTVV.

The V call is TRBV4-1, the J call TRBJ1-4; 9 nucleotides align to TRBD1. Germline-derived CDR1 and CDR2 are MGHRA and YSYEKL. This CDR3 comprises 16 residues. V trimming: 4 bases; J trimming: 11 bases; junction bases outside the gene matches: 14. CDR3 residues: CASSRGQGLDTHKLFF. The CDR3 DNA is TGCGCCAGCAGCCGGGGACAGGGCCTCGACACACACAAACTGTTTTTT.

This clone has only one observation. In DNA, the CDR3 is TGTGCCAGCAGTTACTCGAGACTACCATACGAGCAGTTCTTC. Its protein is CASSYSRLPYEQFF. The rearrangement links TRBV6-6 to TRBJ2-1; TRBD2 might be the D (5 bases). Germline CDR1 and CDR2: MNHNY and SVGAGI (reference sequence). Trimming pared 0 bases from V and 10 bases from J, leaving 13 bases between. This CDR3 is 14 amino acids long.